Included here is one T cell receptor beta chain sequence, with context. Antigen specificity is unknown. The table came from immunoSEQ multiplex PCR; TCRdb's copy has only in-frame clones and leaves some out. The table has about 120,000 clones, around nine tenths seen once. This entry belongs to a study of T cell responses to AZD1222 COVID-19 vaccine. About the research overall: Pooled together were second doses at about 4 or about 12 weeks.

The CDR3 extends over 17 amino acids. V was pared by 6 bases and J by 5 bases, with 16 bases of the junction left unmatched. Germline lookup yields CDR1 MDHEN and CDR2 SYDVKM. Points from the study as a whole: Close to half of all spike-specific TCRs reportedly target regions of the variants that are unmutated.

The rearrangement uses TRBV28 and TRBJ1-2; 9 bases are a match to TRBD1. This material consisted of peripheral blood, taken on day 0 of AZD1222 vaccination. The origin of this receptor is an adult in good health. CDR3 in DNA: TGTGCCAGCAGGTCAGGGACAGGGACAGAGAGGTGGTATGGCTACACCTTC. It yields the protein CASRSGTGTERWYGYTF.